This TCR beta chain derives from a study of kidney transplant recipient with SARS-CoV-2 infection. The CDR3 spans 17 residues. In this sample, this clonotype turned up once. This may be a read error: a much more frequent sequence differs by one nucleotide. TCRdb processed the reads anew with MiXCR; each CDR3 protein has one entry. The sample records roughly 250,000 distinct CDR3 sequences, 29% being singletons. The origin of this receptor is a male patient between 25 and 39 years old who had COVID-19 and was a kidney transplant recipient. Part of the T cell pool may stem from the graft donor. Sequenced here: a blood sample, sampled at baseline and on roughly day 110 from a kidney transplant recipient. The chain employs TRBV21-1 and TRBJ2-3. TRBV21-1 is annotated as a pseudogene. The CDR3 region has the DNA TGTGCCAGCAGGACTGATTCAGCTACAGTCATGCAAGATACGCAGTATTTT. Translated, it gives CASRTDSATVMQDTQYF.